This TCR beta chain was observed in a study of blood T cell repertoires in COVID-19 (TCRdb year 2020). In terms of the full investigation: Collaborator samples came from the United States, Italy and Spain and covered acute and convalescent phases of COVID-19. The material from the prospective study consisted of cDNA or gDNA derived from T cells, B-cell-depleted T cells, or PBMCs. Deeply sampled blood TCRbeta repertoires from subjects exposed to, actively infected with, or recovered from COVID-19 were included in the dataset. The repertoires were made available in a free public database intended to serve as a resource for research on the immune response to SARS-CoV-2. Samples came from the ongoing ImmuneRACE study (first 160 participants) plus 1,254 subjects from 6 global collaborators. Nearly every sample came with metadata listing a de-identified subject ID, COVID-19 status, age in years and sex. Where HLA class I and class II types were available, the types were taken from metadata supplied by the sample provider, not from assay-based typing. The full study reports these points: The quantity of clinical and demographic metadata differed by source and by participant and was supplied without curation.

Regarding this clone: The antigen it binds to is not known. Base qualities are not provided; no much larger clone lies one nucleotide away.

Participants in the prospective study were aged roughly 18 to 90 years, lived in some 24 United States geographic areas, and enrolled through a virtual design. To assign participants to cohorts, the prospective study relied on clinical history that participants themselves reported in a screening survey and a study questionnaire. In the prospective study, mobile phlebotomists collected whole blood, serum and a nasopharyngeal or oropharyngeal swab from each participant. Over a roughly 2-month period, participants in the prospective study had the option of providing additional blood draws and questionnaires. Prospective study blood samples were shipped either frozen or at room temperature before DNA extraction. The immunoSEQ Assay, a bias-controlled multiplex PCR, was used to amplify TCRbeta CDR3 regions from genomic DNA. The paper's data handling went like this. The number of nucleated cells in each sample was estimated by amplification of reference gene primers within the assay. To quantify the absolute abundance of each unique TCRbeta CDR3 rearrangement, sequence reads were collapsed and filtered. For each sample, productive Simpson clonality was calculated as the square root of Simpson's diversity index across productive rearrangements. TCRdb obtained this table from immuneACCESS and retained in-frame rearrangements with V and J assigned. These tables miss some clones; where compared with another copy, unresolved V genes account for less than half of the shortfall, and the remainder is unexplained. The V and J calls and clone size come from that table; D and trimming were worked out from the DNA. The sample table holds about 280,000 clones, of which 90% were seen once. The ten largest make up about 1.7% of the sample.

The sequence was collected from a woman under 30 with acute COVID-19. What was sequenced was PBMCs or T cells enriched from blood (not recorded which).

This receptor has the CDR3 CASSLDGKVDKIRDQPQHF. The DNA is TGTGCCAGCAGCTTAGATGGAAAGGTGGACAAAATTCGGGATCAGCCCCAGCATTTT. The chain employs TRBV11-3 and TRBJ1-5, with TRBD1 as a weak D call on 5 bases. Including cysteine and phenylalanine, the CDR3 has 19 amino acids. Solely the CDR3 DNA is kept, with 57 bases framed from the first base. Cut back by 0 bases and 5 bases, the V and J ends lie 23 bases apart. CDR1 SGHNT and CDR2 YENEEA were looked up in the germline V gene.